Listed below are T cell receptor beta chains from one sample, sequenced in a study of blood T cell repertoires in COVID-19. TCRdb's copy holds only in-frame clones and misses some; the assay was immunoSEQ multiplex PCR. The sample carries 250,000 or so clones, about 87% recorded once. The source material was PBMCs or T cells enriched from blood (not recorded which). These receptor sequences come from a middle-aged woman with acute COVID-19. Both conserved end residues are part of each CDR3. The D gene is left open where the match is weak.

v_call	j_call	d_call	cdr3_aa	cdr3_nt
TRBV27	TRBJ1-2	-	CASSLAGNYGYTF	TGTGCCAGCAGTTTAGCAGGAAACTATGGCTACACCTTC
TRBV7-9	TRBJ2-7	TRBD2	CASSPGLASTHEQYF	TGTGCCAGCAGCCCCGGACTAGCGAGTACCCACGAGCAGTACTTC
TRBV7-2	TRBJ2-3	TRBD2	CASSLSGGADTQYF	TGTGCCAGCAGCTTATCGGGGGGAGCAGATACGCAGTATTTT
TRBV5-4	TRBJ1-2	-	CASSRRSQGSNYGYTF	TGTGCCAGCAGTCGTCGATCTCAGGGATCTAACTATGGCTACACCTTC
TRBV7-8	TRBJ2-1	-	CASSLLEAPDEQFF	TGTGCCAGCAGCTTATTAGAGGCCCCGGATGAGCAGTTCTTC
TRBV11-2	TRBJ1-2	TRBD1	CASSLLTGPYGYTF	TGTGCCAGCAGCCTCCTGACAGGGCCCTATGGCTACACCTTC
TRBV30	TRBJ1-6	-	CAWSRPDQRDSPLHF	TGTGCCTGGAGTCGGCCCGACCAGAGGGATTCACCCCTCCACTTT
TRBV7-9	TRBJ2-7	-	CASSDTSVGGEQYF	TGTGCCAGCAGCGACACTTCGGTGGGGGGCGAGCAGTACTTC
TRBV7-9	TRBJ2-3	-	CASSLLRGGGTDTQYF	TGTGCCAGCAGCTTACTTAGAGGGGGAGGCACAGATACGCAGTATTTT
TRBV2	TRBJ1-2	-	CASTPWRGYGYTF	TGTGCCAGCACCCCGTGGCGGGGGTATGGCTACACCTTC
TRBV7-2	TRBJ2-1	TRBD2	CASSTGGGVGYEQFF	TGTGCCAGCAGCACGGGAGGGGGAGTGGGGTACGAGCAGTTCTTC
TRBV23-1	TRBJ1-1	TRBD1	CASSHGTGGAGTEAFF	TGCGCCAGCAGCCACGGGACAGGGGGAGCCGGCACTGAAGCTTTCTTT
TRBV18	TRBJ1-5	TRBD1	CASSPSQGGLYQPQHF	TGTGCCAGCTCACCAAGCCAGGGGGGACTCTATCAGCCCCAGCATTTT